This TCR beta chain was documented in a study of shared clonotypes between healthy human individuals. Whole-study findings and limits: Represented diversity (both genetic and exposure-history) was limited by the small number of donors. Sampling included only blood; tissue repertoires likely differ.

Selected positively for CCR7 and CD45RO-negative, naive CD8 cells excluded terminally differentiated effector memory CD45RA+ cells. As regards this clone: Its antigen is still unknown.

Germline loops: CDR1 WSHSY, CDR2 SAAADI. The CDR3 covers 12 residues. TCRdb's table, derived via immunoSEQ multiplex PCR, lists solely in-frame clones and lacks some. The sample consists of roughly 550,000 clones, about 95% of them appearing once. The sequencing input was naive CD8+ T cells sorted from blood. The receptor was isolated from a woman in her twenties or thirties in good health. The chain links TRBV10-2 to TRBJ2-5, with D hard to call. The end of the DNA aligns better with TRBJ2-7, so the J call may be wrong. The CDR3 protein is CASSGGSYEQYF. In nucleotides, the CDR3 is TGCGCCAGCAGTGGTGGCTCCTACGAGCAGTACTTC.